This T cell receptor beta chain was found in a study of T-cell memory formation after mild COVID-19. TCRdb itself ran the 5' RACE reads through MiXCR, one entry per CDR3 protein. In the table there are 550,000 to 700,000 distinct CDR3 sequences, 17% of which are singletons. Study conclusions and caveats: Contracting clones localized mainly to CM and EM when CD4+ and mainly to EMRA when CD8+. The study found balanced CD4/CD8 in clones contracting day 15 to 85 and a CD4+ lean in later expanders.

This clonotype showed up just a few times. What it recognizes is unknown. The length of the CDR3 is 15 residues. Germline V gene lookup returns CDR1 SEHNR and CDR2 FQNEAQ (reference sequence). V lost 1 base, J lost 3 bases, and 10 bases lay in between. V and J are TRBV7-9 and TRBJ1-5; D is uncertain. The receptor comes from an adult woman who had mild COVID-19 (a few samples of this study predate the infection). Cell type and time point are not known. Input material: PBMCs or a T cell subset sorted from them (not recorded which). CDR3 in DNA: TGTGCCAGCAGCTTAGTGGGAGGGATCAATCAGCCCCAGCATTTT. It encodes CASSLVGGINQPQHF. The full variable domain, rest sourced from reference TRBV7-9 and TRBJ1-5, is DTGVSQNPRHKITKRGQNVTFRCDPISEHNRLYWYRQTLGQGPEFLTYFQNEAQLEKSRLLSDRFSAERPKGSFSTLEIQRTEQGDSAMYLCASSLVGGINQPQHFGDGTRLSIL.